This T cell receptor (beta chain) stems from a study of blood T cell repertoires in COVID-19. Germline lookup yields CDR1 MNHEY and CDR2 SMNVEV (reference sequence). V was clipped by 8 bases and J by 8 bases, with 12 bases between them. This CDR3 is 11 amino acids long. TCRdb's table, derived via immunoSEQ multiplex PCR, lists solely in-frame clones and lacks some. Of fewer than 200,000 clones in the sample, roughly four fifths are singletons; the top ten hold under 9.5%. Each recovered donor of Cohort 3 presented with two negative PCRs, clearance, or symptom resolution. The receptor's source is a man in his fifties or sixties who had recovered from COVID-19. V usage is TRBV27 and J usage is TRBJ1-1; no firm D call. Sample: PBMCs or T cells enriched from blood (not recorded which). The CDR3 protein is CASRGLSEAFF. The CDR3 DNA reads as TGTGCCAGCCGAGGGCTCAGCGAAGCTTTCTTT.